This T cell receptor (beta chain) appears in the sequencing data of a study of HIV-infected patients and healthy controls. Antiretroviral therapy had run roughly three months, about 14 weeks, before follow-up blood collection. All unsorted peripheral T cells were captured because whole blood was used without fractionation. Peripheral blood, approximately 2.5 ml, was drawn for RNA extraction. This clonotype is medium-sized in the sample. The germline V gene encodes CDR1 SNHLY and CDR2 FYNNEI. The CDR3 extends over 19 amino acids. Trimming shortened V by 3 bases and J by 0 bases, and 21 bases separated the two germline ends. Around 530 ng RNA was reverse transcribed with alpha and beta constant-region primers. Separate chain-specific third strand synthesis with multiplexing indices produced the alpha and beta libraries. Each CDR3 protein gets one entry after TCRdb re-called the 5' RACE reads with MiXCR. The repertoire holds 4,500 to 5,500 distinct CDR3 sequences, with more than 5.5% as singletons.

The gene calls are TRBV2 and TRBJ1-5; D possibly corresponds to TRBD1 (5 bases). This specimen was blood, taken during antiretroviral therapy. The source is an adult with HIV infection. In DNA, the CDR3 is TGTGCCAGCAGTGAGGGTTTTGGCAGGGTCCGGGGTAGCAATCAGCCCCAGCATTTT. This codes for CASSEGFGRVRGSNQPQHF.